This T cell receptor beta chain was captured in a study of shared clonotypes between healthy human individuals. The V gene end was trimmed by 2 bases and the J gene end by 7 bases; junction bases not matched to a gene: 13. The CDR3 is 17 residues long. Germline V gives CDR1 KGHSH, CDR2 LQKENI. This table comes from immunoSEQ multiplex PCR, and its TCRdb copy is limited to in-frame clones, with some not included. The table includes about 2,500,000 clones, approximately 94% detected once. The source is a man younger than 30 in good health. J is TRBJ1-5 and V is TRBV18; TRBD1 matches at 8 bases. The sample consisted of naive CD4+ T cells sorted from blood. The sample's subset: CD45RA+ positively selected. In DNA, the CDR3 is TGTGCCAGCTCACCAGAAGCAGGGGGCTTTCTAGGGCAGCCCCAGCATTTT. It translates to CASSPEAGGFLGQPQHF.